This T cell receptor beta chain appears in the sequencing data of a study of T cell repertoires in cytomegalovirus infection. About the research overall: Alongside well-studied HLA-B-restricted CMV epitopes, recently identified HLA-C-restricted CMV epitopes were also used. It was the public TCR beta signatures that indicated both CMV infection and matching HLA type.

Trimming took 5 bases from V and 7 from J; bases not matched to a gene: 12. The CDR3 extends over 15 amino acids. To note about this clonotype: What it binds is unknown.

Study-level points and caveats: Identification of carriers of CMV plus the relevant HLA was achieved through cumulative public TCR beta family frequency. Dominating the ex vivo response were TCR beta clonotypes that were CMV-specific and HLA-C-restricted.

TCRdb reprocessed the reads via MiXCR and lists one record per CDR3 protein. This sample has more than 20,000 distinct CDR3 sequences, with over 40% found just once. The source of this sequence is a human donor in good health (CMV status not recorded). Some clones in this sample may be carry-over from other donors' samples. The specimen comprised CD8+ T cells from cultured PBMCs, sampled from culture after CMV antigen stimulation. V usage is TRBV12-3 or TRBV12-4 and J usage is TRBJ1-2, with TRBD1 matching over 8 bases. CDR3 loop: CASSEAWTGQTGYTF. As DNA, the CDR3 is TGTGCCAGCAGTGAGGCCTGGACAGGGCAGACTGGCTACACCTTC.